What follows is one TCR beta chain and its context. Antigen unknown. The sample belongs to a study of CD8+CD57+ T cells in acquired aplastic anemia. Overall study results and limits: For CD8+ Simpson's diversity, patients and controls showed no significant difference. Sharing between patients and controls was observed for 25 to 30 CD8+ CDR3 sequences.

The CDR3 totals 21 residues. Germline V gene data show CDR1 as ENHRY and CDR2 as SYGVKD. The V segment lost 10 bases and the J segment 0 bases; nucleotides outside the gene matches: 18. An expansion of CD8+CD57+ cells by flow cytometry had been shown in patients chosen for sequencing. It was genomic DNA that served as the template for profiling TCR beta VDJ and CDR3. TCRdb re-analysed the reads in MiXCR, keeping a single row per CDR3 protein. The repertoire holds over 150,000 distinct CDR3 sequences, with roughly 65% as singletons. The receptor's source is a human donor with aplastic anemia. This chain connects TRBV10-3 to TRBJ2-1; 16 bases are shared with TRBD2. Sample: sorted CD4+, CD8+, or CD8+CD57+ T cells (not recorded which) from PBMCs. The CDR3 DNA follows: TGTGCCAGCAGCTTGTCCTCCGGGACTAGCGGGGGGGTGAGCTCCTACAATGAGCAGTTCTTC. It codes for CASSLSSGTSGGVSSYNEQFF.